The 6 T cell receptor beta chains reported below all come from one sample, sequenced in a study of neoadjuvant anti-PD-1 for oral cavity cancer. The time point: after neoadjuvant nivolumab, at surgical resection. Clones were read by immunoSEQ multiplex PCR, and TCRdb kept only the in-frame ones, dropping some. The data show about 68,000 clones, roughly 84% seen once. The sample was PBMCs, taken after nivolumab (anti-PD-1) treatment. The receptors derive from a person aged 35-79 years with oral cavity squamous cell carcinoma.

The V and J genes are TRBV5-1 and TRBJ1-1, with D possibly matching TRBD1 (5 bases). Germline V CDR1 and CDR2: SGHRS, YFSETQ. The V and J ends lost 2 bases and 0 bases respectively, with 8 bases between them. The CDR3 totals 14 residues. DNA of the CDR3: TGCGCCAGCAGCTTTGGGGACGTGAACACTGAAGCTTTCTTT. Its protein product is CASSFGDVNTEAFF.

The chain uses TRBV6-4 and TRBJ2-2, with D uncertain. V lost 2 bases to trimming and J lost 3 bases, with 4 bases between them. The length of the CDR3 is 13 residues. The germline gives CDR1 MRHNA, CDR2 SNTAGT. CDR3 nucleotide sequence: TGTGCCAGCAGTGACAGGGACACCGGGGAGCTGTTTTTT. This encodes CASSDRDTGELFF.

V usage is TRBV10-1 and J usage is TRBJ1-3; weak D call: TRBD1 (6 bases). CDR1 WNHNN and CDR2 SYGVQD come from the germline V gene (reference sequence). Trimming pared 2 bases from V and 5 bases from J, leaving 13 bases between. This CDR3 has 15 residues. Here the CDR3 DNA reads TGCGCCAGCAGTGAGAACAGAGGGGGAAGAAACACCATATATTTT. This gives the protein CASSENRGGRNTIYF.

The genes are TRBV11-2 and TRBJ2-1; D unresolved. This CDR3 is 14 amino acids long. The V end was cut by 1 base, the J end by 1 base, with 5 bases between. Germline V gene data show CDR1 as SGHAT and CDR2 as FQNNGV. The CDR3 sequence: CASSLGVSYNEQFF. The CDR3 region has the DNA TGTGCCAGCAGCTTAGGAGTTTCCTACAATGAGCAGTTCTTC.

This chain connects TRBV6-1 to TRBJ1-5; D is ambiguous. Germline values: CDR1 MNHNS, CDR2 SASEGT. The CDR3 length is 15 residues. Trimming removed 2 bases at V and 1 base at J, with 9 bases between. CDR3: CASSELGRSNQPQHF. The DNA for the CDR3 is TGTGCCAGCAGTGAACTGGGCAGGAGCAATCAGCCCCAGCATTTT.

This clone was seen a few times. The chain joins TRBV7-9 to TRBJ1-2; tentative D call: TRBD1 (5 bases). This CDR3 has 14 residues. Trimming cost V 1 base and J 7 bases, with 13 bases left between them. CDR1 is SEHNR, CDR2 FQNEAQ, per germline (reference sequence). In DNA form, the CDR3 reads TGTGCCAGCAGCTTAGTGGGGGGAACCGGTGGCTACACCTTC. Translated, it gives CASSLVGGTGGYTF.